A single sample gave rise to the 25 T cell receptor beta chains below, sequenced in a study of identical twins listed by TCRdb under 2016. The library was made by 5' RACE. Data came from an Illumina HiSeq 2000. TCRdb reprocessing: public reads trimmed at Q25 with fastp, clones called with MiXCR, in-frame beta chains kept. Entries are consolidated by CDR3 protein sequence, retaining the most common genes and DNA. The sample table holds roughly 690,000 distinct CDR3 sequences, of which around 6.1% were seen once. The ten largest clonotypes hold under 2% of the sample. Sequences were obtained from naive T cells sorted from blood. The cell subset or site label, read with the paper, signifies: cells isolated with a human naive T-cell isolation kit. These receptors originate from a man aged 18 to 30 in good health.

This clonotype was seen many times. The chain joins TRBV5-1 to TRBJ2-6; D remains ambiguous. The CDR3 is 16 residues long. Germline V CDR1 and CDR2: SGHRS, YFSETQ. V lost 0 bases, J lost 0 bases, and 7 bases lay in between. Here the CDR3 DNA reads TGCGCCAGCAGCTTGGCCGAGTTCTCTGGGGCCAACGTCCTGACTTTC. Translation gives CASSLAEFSGANVLTF. The entire variable domain, with the rest obtained from reference TRBV5-1 and TRBJ2-6, is as follows: KAGVTQTPRYLIKTRGQQVTLSCSPISGHRSVSWYQQTPGQGLQFLFEYFSETQRNKGNFPGRFSGRQFSNSRSEMNVSTLELGDSALYLCASSLAEFSGANVLTFGAGSRLTVL.

V gene TRBV2 combines with J gene TRBJ2-1; the D call may be TRBD1 or TRBD2 (6 bases each). V lost 0 bases to trimming and J lost 6 bases, with 15 bases between them. The germline V gene has CDR1 SNHLY and CDR2 FYNNEI. This CDR3 is built from 16 residues. The CDR3 loop reads CASSEALGGTLNEQFF. CDR3 bases: TGTGCCAGCAGTGAAGCTCTCGGGGGCACCCTCAATGAGCAGTTCTTC.

This clonotype came up many times. V and J are TRBV29-1 and TRBJ2-1, with TRBD2 matching 13 bases. Germline values: CDR1 SQVTM, CDR2 ANQGSEA. The CDR3 has 16 residues. After removal of 6 bases from V and 3 bases from J, the junction contained 8 bases not matched to a gene. CDR3 region: CSVRTSGGPYYNEQFF. The CDR3 DNA sequence: TGCAGCGTCAGGACTAGCGGGGGACCCTACTACAATGAGCAGTTCTTC.

V is TRBV19 and J is TRBJ2-3, with D possibly being TRBD1 or TRBD2 (6 bases each). V lost 8 bases and J lost 2, with 14 bases in between. The CDR3 consists of 14 residues. Germline CDR1 and CDR2: LNHDA and SQIVND (reference sequence). For the CDR3, the DNA is TGTGCCAGTGGAGAGGGGGGAATCACAGATACGCAGTATTTT. Translating it yields CASGEGGITDTQYF. Full variable domain (rest looked up from reference TRBV19 and TRBJ2-3): DGGITQSPKYLFRKEGQNVTLSCEQNLNHDAMYWYRQDPGQGLRLIYYSQIVNDFQKGDIAEGYSVSREKKESFPLTVTSAQKNPTAFYLCASGEGGITDTQYFGPGTRLTVL.

This clonotype was found many times. CDR3 bases: TGTGCCTCCCGGGAGTTTGCCGGGGAGCTGTTTTTT. Translation: CASREFAGELFF. The J gene is TRBJ2-2, the V gene TRBV10-3, with D maybe TRBD2 (6 bases). The germline V gene encodes CDR1 ENHRY and CDR2 SYGVKD. This CDR3 contains 12 residues. V gave up 11 bases and J gave up 6 bases, with 13 bases separating them.

V usage is TRBV4-3 and J usage is TRBJ1-4; D is ambiguous. This CDR3 has 16 residues. In germline, CDR1 is LGHNA, CDR2 YSLEER. With 0 bases removed from V and 8 bases from J, the gap between germline ends came to 16 bases. CDR3 DNA: TGCGCCAGCAGCCAAGATCCGGGGAGGGCCCCAGAAAAACTGTTTTTT. The encoded protein is CASSQDPGRAPEKLFF.

The sample holds many counts of this clonotype. The chain carries TRBV18 and TRBJ1-2, with 7 bases matching TRBD1. J was trimmed by 8 bases and V by 0 bases; bases with no gene match: 6. This CDR3 comprises 14 residues. Germline V gene sequence: CDR1 KGHSH, CDR2 LQKENI. CDR3 region: CASSPPGQDGGYTF. The CDR3 region has the DNA TGTGCCAGCTCACCACCAGGACAGGATGGCGGCTACACCTTC.

This sequence joins TRBV12-3 or TRBV12-4 and TRBJ1-2; 10 bases align to TRBD1. J gave up 4 bases and V 6 bases, and 17 bases lay outside the gene matches. This CDR3 has 18 residues. In nucleotides, the CDR3 is TGTGCCAGCAGCTTTATTACGGGGACAGGGGCGGAAAGCTATGGCTACACCTTC. Protein sequence: CASSFITGTGAESYGYTF.

The rearrangement uses TRBV4-3 and TRBJ1-1; tentatively, D is TRBD1 (5 bases). Germline-derived CDR1 and CDR2 are LGHNA and YSLEER. CDR3 length: 16 residues. V lost 1 base and J 4 bases, leaving 16 bases between the germline ends. The CDR3 DNA follows: TGCGCCAGCAGCCAAGTTCCCCAGCAAGGGGCCACTGAAGCTTTCTTT. Amino acids: CASSQVPQQGATEAFF.

This clonotype was counted many times. The rearrangement joins TRBV20-1 to TRBJ1-3; maybe TRBD1 (5 bases). V lost 0 bases and J 2 bases, leaving 11 bases between the germline ends. This CDR3 region has 15 residues. CDR1 is DFQATT, CDR2 SNEGSKA, per germline (reference sequence). In DNA form, the CDR3 reads TGCAGTGCTAGAGATCCAAGGGGCCCTGGAAACACCATATATTTT. This sequence encodes CSARDPRGPGNTIYF.

There are many counts of this clonotype. The CDR3 DNA is TGTGCCATCAGTGAGGACCTCAGGGGAACTGAAGCTTTCTTT. It yields the protein CAISEDLRGTEAFF. The chain combines TRBV10-3 with TRBJ1-1, with a weak D call TRBD1 (6 bases). The V end was cut by 2 bases, the J end by 5 bases, with 12 bases between. The germline V gene has CDR1 ENHRY and CDR2 SYGVKD. The CDR3 consists of 14 residues.

The sample holds many counts of this clonotype. This chain links TRBV24-1 with TRBJ2-1; D is perhaps TRBD1 (6 bases). Germline CDR1 is KGHDR and CDR2 is SFDVKD. The CDR3 consists of 15 residues. V lost 4 bases, J lost 8 bases, and 17 bases lay in between. CDR3 loop: CATSDHGQIIDEQFF. DNA of the CDR3: TGTGCCACCAGTGACCACGGACAGATTATCGATGAGCAGTTCTTC.

The CDR3 region has the DNA TGTGCCAGCAGCTTAACAGGGGTCTCCGAGCAGTACTTC. Its translation: CASSLTGVSEQYF. V gene TRBV7-3 combines with J gene TRBJ2-7; D might be TRBD1 (5 bases). The germline V gene encodes CDR1 SGHTA and CDR2 FQGTGA. Trimming took off 0 bases at V and 6 bases at J, with 9 bases between the two ends. This CDR3 comprises 13 residues.

This clonotype was seen ten or more times. The V and J genes are TRBV6-2 or TRBV6-3 and TRBJ2-2; tentatively, D is TRBD1 (5 bases). Per the germline V gene, CDR1 is MNHEY and CDR2 is SVGEGT. Trimming cost V 9 bases and J 7 bases, with 9 bases left between them. The CDR3 is made up of 11 amino acids. The CDR3 DNA sequence: TGTGCCAGTAAAAGGGGCGGGGAGCTGTTTTTT. This sequence encodes CASKRGGELFF.

The chain is built from TRBV20-1 and TRBJ1-1, with a tentative D call TRBD1 (6 bases). V was clipped by 6 bases and J by 7 bases, with 18 bases between them. Germline lookup yields CDR1 DFQATT and CDR2 SNEGSKA (reference sequence). CDR3 size: 13 residues. The CDR3 protein is CSAWDTASLEAFF. The CDR3 coding sequence is TGCAGTGCGTGGGACACTGCAAGTCTTGAAGCTTTCTTT.

This clonotype was recorded many times. The V gene is TRBV6-1, the J gene TRBJ2-7; a possible D gene is TRBD2 (5 bases). Trimming pared 6 bases from V and 9 bases from J, leaving 18 bases between. The germline V gene encodes CDR1 MNHNS and CDR2 SASEGT. This CDR3 has 13 amino acids. The CDR3, as DNA: TGTGCCAGCAGCCCGGACTCCTCCTGGGTGCAGTACGTC. It yields the protein CASSPDSSWVQYV.

The table lists this clonotype with many counts. The chain joins TRBV29-1 to TRBJ2-1, with 12 positions matching TRBD1. The germline V gene has CDR1 SQVTM and CDR2 ANQGSEA. This CDR3 spans 15 amino acids. V lost 6 bases and J lost 5; bases outside the gene matches: 8. CDR3 sequence: CSVPRRDRGHNEQFF. Written as DNA, the CDR3 is TGCAGCGTGCCTCGTAGGGACAGGGGGCACAATGAGCAGTTCTTC.

The chain has TRBV4-1 and TRBJ2-3, with TRBD2 as a possible D gene (5 bases). There are 17 residues in the CDR3. Deletions cut 1 base from V and 4 bases from J, with 18 bases between. Germline assignment: CDR1 MGHRA and CDR2 YSYEKL. The CDR3 DNA is TGCGCCAGCAGCCAAGTTCCCCACGGGGAGATTCCAGATACGCAGTATTTT. Its translation is CASSQVPHGEIPDTQYF.

The sample holds a few counts of this clonotype. V is TRBV7-2 and J is TRBJ2-7; TRBD1 aligns across 8 bases. The CDR3 runs 16 residues. V gave up 1 base and J gave up 2 bases; unmatched junction bases: 7. CDR1 and CDR2 from the germline V gene are SGHTA and FQGNSA. DNA of the CDR3: TGTGCCAGCAGCTTAGTTTTTGGACAGGGAACCTACGAGCAGTACTTC. This encodes CASSLVFGQGTYEQYF. The entire variable domain, with the rest obtained from reference TRBV7-2 and TRBJ2-7, is as follows: GAGVSQSPSNKVTEKGKDVELRCDPISGHTALYWYRQSLGQGLEFLIYFQGNSAPDKSGLPSDRFSAERTGGSVSTLTIQRTQQEDSAVYLCASSLVFGQGTYEQYFGPGTRLTVT.

Ten or more counts support this clonotype. This chain connects TRBV20-1 to TRBJ2-3; TRBD1 is a possible D gene (6 bases). Per the germline V gene, CDR1 is DFQATT and CDR2 is SNEGSKA (reference sequence). This CDR3 has 14 residues. V was cut by 6 bases and J by 0 bases, with 13 bases left in between. The DNA for the CDR3 is TGCAGTGCCCCCCCGGGACATAGCACAGATACGCAGTATTTT. Amino acid sequence: CSAPPGHSTDTQYF.

This rearrangement joins TRBV6-5 to TRBJ2-1; D is possibly TRBD1 or TRBD2 (6 bases each). Germline V gives CDR1 MNHEY, CDR2 SVGAGI. V lost 2 bases and J 1 base, leaving 18 bases between the germline ends. The CDR3 is 18 residues long. The CDR3 DNA reads as TGTGCCAGCAGTTACGAAGATGTGGAGGGGGTTTCCTACAATGAGCAGTTCTTC. Translating gives CASSYEDVEGVSYNEQFF.

At least ten counts were recorded for this clonotype. The chain carries TRBV20-1 and TRBJ2-7; 8 bases match TRBD2. Germline CDR1 DFQATT, CDR2 SNEGSKA (reference sequence). J gave up 7 bases and V 3 bases, and 8 bases lay outside the gene matches. CDR3 length equals 13 residues. CDR3 bases: TGCAGTGCTAGGCTTAGCGGGGTTAGGGAGCAGTACGTC. It yields the protein CSARLSGVREQYV.

There are many counts of this clonotype. V and J are TRBV12-3 or TRBV12-4 and TRBJ2-2; D perhaps matches TRBD2 (6 bases). CDR3 length equals 17 residues. V was trimmed by 4 bases and J by 2 bases, leaving 17 bases between them. In DNA, the CDR3 is TGTGCCAGCAGTTATTTGGGTCCGGGAGCTAACACCGGGGAGCTGTTTTTT. This encodes CASSYLGPGANTGELFF.

This clonotype was observed many times. The chain employs TRBV4-3 and TRBJ2-4; D may be TRBD2 (6 bases). The CDR3 loop spans 13 amino acids. Trimming took 1 base from V and 7 from J, leaving 8 bases between them. Germline V gene data show CDR1 as LGHNA and CDR2 as YSLEER. CDR3 protein: CASSQGGTNIQYF. The CDR3 DNA reads TGCGCCAGCAGCCAAGGAGGGACTAACATTCAGTACTTC.

In this sample, this clonotype turned up many times. The rearrangement uses TRBV12-3 or TRBV12-4 and TRBJ1-1; D not certain. The CDR3 sequence is 14 residues long. Trimming took 5 bases from V and 2 from J, leaving 12 bases between them. CDR3 loop: CASSLQFGNTEAFF. CDR3 nucleotide sequence: TGTGCCAGCAGTCTCCAGTTCGGAAACACTGAAGCTTTCTTT.